These 9 T cell receptor beta chains were all obtained from the same sample, sequenced in a study of blood T cell repertoires in COVID-19. Sequencing used immunoSEQ multiplex PCR; TCRdb keeps in-frame clones, though not all of them. The table lists 50,000 to 70,000 clones, 75% to 95% of them singletons, with 2% to 2.5% in the top ten. The sample was peripheral blood. Receptors originate from a man in his sixties with acute or convalescent COVID-19.

The chain recombines TRBV7-9 with TRBJ2-7, with TRBD1 as a possible D gene (6 bases). CDR3 length equals 14 residues. Trimming pared 6 bases from V and 5 bases from J, leaving 17 bases between. The V gene's germline CDR1 is SEHNR and CDR2 FQNEAQ (reference sequence). In DNA form, the CDR3 reads TGTGCCAGCAGTTTATTAAGAACAGGGCACGAGCAGTACTTC. It encodes CASSLLRTGHEQYF.

The chain uses TRBV28 and TRBJ2-3, with 8 bases that match TRBD2. The CDR3 runs to 14 residues. J was trimmed by 5 bases and V by 7 bases; bases with no gene match: 8. Germline-derived CDR1 and CDR2 are MDHEN and SYDVKM. CDR3 sequence reads: CASIGTRGGDTQYF. Written as DNA, the CDR3 is TGTGCCAGCATTGGGACCCGGGGGGGAGATACGCAGTATTTT.

The rearrangement links TRBV19 to TRBJ2-1; perhaps TRBD2 as D (5 bases). The germline gives CDR1 LNHDA, CDR2 SQIVND (reference sequence). The CDR3 sequence is 13 residues long. Trimming cost V 9 bases and J 3 bases, with 12 bases left between them. DNA of the CDR3: TGTGCCAGCACGAGAGGAGGCTACAATGAGCAGTTCTTC. Translation gives CASTRGGYNEQFF.

The chain joins TRBV6-5 to TRBJ1-5; D gene unclear. V lost 7 bases and J 3 bases, leaving 13 bases between the germline ends. CDR1 is MNHEY and CDR2 is SVGAGI in the germline V gene. The CDR3 loop spans 14 amino acids. CDR3 residues: CASTLEASNQPQHF. The CDR3 DNA follows: TGTGCCAGCACCCTAGAGGCATCCAATCAGCCCCAGCATTTT.

The rearrangement links TRBV30 to TRBJ2-7, with D tentatively TRBD1 (6 bases). The germline CDR1 and CDR2 sequences are GTSNPN and SVGIG (reference sequence). The V end lost 3 bases, the J end lost 5 bases, and 14 bases lay between the germline ends. This CDR3 contains 13 residues. The CDR3 loop is CAWSRDTENEQYF. In nucleotides, the CDR3 is TGTGCCTGGAGCCGGGACACTGAAAACGAGCAGTACTTC.

The V call is TRBV28, the J call TRBJ1-5; D is perhaps TRBD1 (6 bases). The CDR3 is 16 residues long. V lost 6 bases and J lost 6, with 21 bases in between. Germline V gives CDR1 MDHEN, CDR2 SYDVKM. CDR3 protein: CASSLLVGTTPQPQHF. The CDR3 DNA sequence: TGTGCCAGCAGCCTCTTGGTCGGGACAACGCCTCAGCCCCAGCATTTT.

V is TRBV30 and J is TRBJ2-7, with a possible D match to TRBD1 (5 bases). The V gene lost 2 bases and the J gene lost 0 bases, with 11 bases spanning the gap. Germline CDR1 GTSNPN, CDR2 SVGIG (reference sequence). This CDR3 is built from 14 residues. The DNA of the CDR3 is TGTGCCTGGAGTAAGGCAGGGCCCTCCTACGAGCAGTACTTC. This gives the protein CAWSKAGPSYEQYF.

The gene calls are TRBV29-1 and TRBJ1-4, with D possibly matching TRBD1 (6 bases). CDR1 and CDR2 from the germline V gene are SQVTM and ANQGSEA. The CDR3 consists of 14 residues. Trimming shortened V by 5 bases and J by 13 bases, and 23 bases separated the two germline ends. The DNA of the CDR3 is TGCAGCGTTATTAGGACAGAACCTTTTGGGGGACTGTTTTTT. As protein: CSVIRTEPFGGLFF.

The CDR3 reads CASSVRGANNEQFF. The CDR3 DNA sequence: TGTGCCAGCAGTGTCAGGGGGGCCAACAATGAGCAGTTCTTC. J is TRBJ2-1 and V is TRBV25-1; D may be TRBD1 (7 bases). Trimming took 4 bases from V and 5 from J, leaving 12 bases between them. The germline V gene encodes CDR1 MGHDK and CDR2 SYGVNS. The CDR3 loop spans 14 amino acids.